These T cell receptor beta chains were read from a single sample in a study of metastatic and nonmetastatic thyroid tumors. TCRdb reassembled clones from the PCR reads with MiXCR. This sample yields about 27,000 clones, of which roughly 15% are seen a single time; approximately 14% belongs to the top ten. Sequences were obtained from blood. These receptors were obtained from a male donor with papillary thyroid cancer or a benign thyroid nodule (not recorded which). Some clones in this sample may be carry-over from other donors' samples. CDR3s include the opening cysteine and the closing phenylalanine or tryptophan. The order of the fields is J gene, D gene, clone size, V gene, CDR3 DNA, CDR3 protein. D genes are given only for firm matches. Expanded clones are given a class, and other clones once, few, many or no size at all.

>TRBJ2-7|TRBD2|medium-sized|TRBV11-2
TGTGCCAGCAGCTCCGGGACTAGCGGCTACGAGCAGTACTTC
CASSSGTSGYEQYF
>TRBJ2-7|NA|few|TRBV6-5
TGTGCCAGCAGTTGCTCGAAAATTCCTGGCGACGAGCAGTACTTC
CASSCSKIPGDEQYF
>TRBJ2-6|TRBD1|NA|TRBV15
TGTGTCACCAGCAGAGGACAGGCCAGACGCTCTGGGGACAACGTCCTGACTTTC
CVTSRGQARRSGDNVLTF
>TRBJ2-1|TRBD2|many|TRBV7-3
TGTGCCAGCCAATCCTTTGGCGGGAGGGCCGGGGAGCAGTTCTTC
CASQSFGGRAGEQFF
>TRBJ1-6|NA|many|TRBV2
TGTGCCAGCAGTCGCCCCCCCGACAGAAAAAATTCACCCCTCCACTTT
CASSRPPDRKNSPLHF
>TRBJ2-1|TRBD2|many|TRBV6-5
TGTGCCAGCAGTTACTCTGCCAGCGGGGGCCACAATGAGCAGTTCTTC
CASSYSASGGHNEQFF
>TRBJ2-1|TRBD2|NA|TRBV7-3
TGTGCCAGCAGCTTAACTAGCGGGAGGAACAATGAGCAGTTCTTC
CASSLTSGRNNEQFF
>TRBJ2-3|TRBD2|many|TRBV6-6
TGTGCCAGCAGTTACTCGAGCGGGGCTAGCACAGATACGCAGTATTTT
CASSYSSGASTDTQYF
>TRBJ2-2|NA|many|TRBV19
TGTGCCAGTAGTAGTGGTAACACCGGGGAGCTGTTTTTT
CASSSGNTGELFF
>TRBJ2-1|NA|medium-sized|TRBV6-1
TGTGCCAGCAGTGAAATCGGGACGGGGTCCTACAATGAGCAGTTCTTC
CASSEIGTGSYNEQFF
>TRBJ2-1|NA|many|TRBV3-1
TGTGCCAGCAGCCAAGAGGCAGCAAGCTCCTACAATGAGCAGTTCTTC
CASSQEAASSYNEQFF
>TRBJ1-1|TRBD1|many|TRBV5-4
TGTGCCGGAGAGACAGGGGTGGACACTGAAGCTTTCTTT
CAGETGVDTEAFF
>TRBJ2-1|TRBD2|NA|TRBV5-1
TGCGCCAGCAGCTTTGGGCGGGGGGGCCCAGATGAGCAGTTCTTC
CASSFGRGGPDEQFF
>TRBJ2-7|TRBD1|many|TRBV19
TGTGCCAGTAGTATAGCGACAGGGATCTACGAGCAGTACTTC
CASSIATGIYEQYF
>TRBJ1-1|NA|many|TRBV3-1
TGTGCCAGCAGCCAAGATTGGAACACTGAAGCTTTCTTT
CASSQDWNTEAFF
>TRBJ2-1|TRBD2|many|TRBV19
TGTGCCAGTAGTATAACAGCGGGGGTCAGCAATGAGCAGTTCTTC
CASSITAGVSNEQFF
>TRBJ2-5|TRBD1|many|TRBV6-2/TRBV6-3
TGTGCCAGCAGTCGGGGGTGGACAGGGGGGGAAGAGACCCAGTACTTC
CASSRGWTGGEETQYF
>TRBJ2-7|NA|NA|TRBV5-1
TGCGCCAGCAGACCCCAGGATGGGGCGGCAGGGGCGATCTACGAGCAGTACTTC
CASRPQDGAAGAIYEQYF
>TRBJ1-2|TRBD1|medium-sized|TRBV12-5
TGTGCTAGTGGTCTTCAACCGGGACAGACCTATGGCTACACCTTC
CASGLQPGQTYGYTF
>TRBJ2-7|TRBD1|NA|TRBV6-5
TGTGCCAGCAGATACTCCGGGACAGGGGACGGCTTTACCTACGAGCAGTACTTC
CASRYSGTGDGFTYEQYF
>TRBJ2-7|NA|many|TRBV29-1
TGCAGCGTTGAGGGGACCCAGCTGAGGGAGCAGTACTTC
CSVEGTQLREQYF
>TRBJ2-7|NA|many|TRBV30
TGTGCCTGGAGTATGACACTTACCTACGAGCAGTACTTC
CAWSMTLTYEQYF
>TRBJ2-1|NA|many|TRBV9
TGTGCCAGCAGCACCAGAACCGGGCCCCAATACAATGAGCAGTTCTTC
CASSTRTGPQYNEQFF
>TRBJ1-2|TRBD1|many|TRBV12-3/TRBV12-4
TGTGCCAGCAGTCCGGGACAGGGGGCCTCTTTGGGCTACACCTTC
CASSPGQGASLGYTF
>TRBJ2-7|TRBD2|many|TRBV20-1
TGCAGTGCTAAGCCTAGCGGACTGTACGAGCAGTACTTC
CSAKPSGLYEQYF
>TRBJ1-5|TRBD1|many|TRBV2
TGTGCCAGCAGTGGACAGGGAGGGGGTCAGCCCCAGCATTTT
CASSGQGGGQPQHF
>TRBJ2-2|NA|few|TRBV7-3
TGTGCCAGCAGCGCGGGAACAGGGGAGCTGTTTTTT
CASSAGTGELFF
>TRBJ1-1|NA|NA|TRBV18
TGTGCCAGCTCCCCACGGGGGATAATGAACACTGAAGCTTTCTTT
CASSPRGIMNTEAFF